These 21 T cell receptor beta chains came from one sample sequenced in a study of OX40 agonist ivuxolimab in advanced cancers. Here immunoSEQ multiplex PCR was the method, and the copy in TCRdb shows in-frame clones only, minus some. The sample consists of roughly 32,000 clones, approximately 78% of them appearing once. The sequencing here drew on CD4+ or CD8+ T cells sorted from blood, taken in a trial of the OX40 agonist ivuxolimab. The receptor set was obtained from an adult with an advanced solid tumor such as melanoma, head and neck, liver or kidney cancer.

CDR3 sequence: CASSLNRTGDSNQPQHF. The CDR3 coding sequence is TGTGCCAGCAGTCTCAACCGAACCGGGGATAGCAATCAGCCCCAGCATTTT. V is TRBV21-1 and J is TRBJ1-5. TRBV21-1 is a pseudogene. CDR3 length: 17 amino acids.

V is TRBV5-1 and J is TRBJ2-7; 8 bases align to TRBD2. Trimming took 2 bases from V and 6 from J; bases not matched to a gene: 7. The V gene's germline CDR1 is SGHRS and CDR2 YFSETQ. The CDR3 covers 14 residues. CDR3 sequence: CASSLAGVKGEQYF. The CDR3 bases are TGCGCCAGCAGCTTAGCGGGGGTGAAGGGCGAGCAGTACTTC.

This sequence joins TRBV6-6 and TRBJ2-1, with D perhaps matching TRBD2 (5 bases). The CDR3 runs to 15 residues. Germline values: CDR1 MNHNY, CDR2 SVGAGI (reference sequence). Trimming pared 7 bases from V and 8 bases from J, leaving 21 bases between. The CDR3 here is CASTRVGLYAHEQFF. CDR3 sequence (DNA): TGTGCCAGCACGAGGGTCGGACTCTATGCCCATGAGCAGTTCTTC.

This chain joins TRBV6-5 and TRBJ1-3; tentative D call: TRBD1 (5 bases). The CDR3 loop spans 14 amino acids. In germline, CDR1 is MNHEY, CDR2 SVGAGI. The V gene lost 2 bases and the J gene lost 1 base, with 6 bases spanning the gap. The CDR3 loop reads CASSYQGSGNTIYF. In nucleotides, the CDR3 is TGTGCCAGCAGTTACCAGGGATCTGGAAACACCATATATTTT.

V is TRBV30 and J is TRBJ1-5, with unresolved D. Germline V lookup: CDR1 GTSNPN, CDR2 SVGIG (reference sequence). V was trimmed by 2 bases and J by 0 bases, leaving 11 bases between them. This CDR3 has 15 residues. The CDR3 protein is CAWSSDGLSNQPQHF. In DNA, the CDR3 is TGTGCCTGGAGTTCAGACGGACTTAGCAATCAGCCCCAGCATTTT.

J is TRBJ2-7 and V is TRBV10-1; 9 bases agree with TRBD1. Losses at the gene ends were 8 bases for V and 5 bases for J; bases not matched to a gene: 10. Germline V gives CDR1 WNHNN, CDR2 SYGVQD (reference sequence). The CDR3 runs 14 residues. The CDR3 protein is CASPWTGVTDEQYF. CDR3 sequence (DNA): TGCGCCAGCCCGTGGACAGGGGTGACCGACGAGCAGTACTTC.

The V and J genes are TRBV30 and TRBJ1-1; 9 nucleotides line up with TRBD1. V lost 1 base, J lost 4 bases, and 13 bases stayed unmatched. The CDR3 length is 17 residues. CDR1 GTSNPN and CDR2 SVGIG come from the germline V gene (reference sequence). As DNA, the CDR3 is TGTGCCTGGAGTGGCGGACAGGGGAAAAGGGGCGGCACTGAAGCTTTCTTT. It translates to CAWSGGQGKRGGTEAFF. Supplemented by reference TRBV30 and TRBJ1-1, the full variable domain reads SQTIHQWPATLVQPVGSPLSLECTVEGTSNPNLYWYRQAAGRGLQLLFYSVGIGQISSEVPQNLSASRPQDRQFILSSKKLLLSDSGFYLCAWSGGQGKRGGTEAFFGQGTRLTVV.

The genes are TRBV14 and TRBJ1-4; D may be TRBD1 (5 bases). Germline V CDR1 and CDR2: SGHDN, FVKESK. V lost 4 bases, J lost 7 bases, and 16 bases lay in between. The CDR3 extends over 15 amino acids. Written as DNA, the CDR3 is TGTGCCAGCAGCCTATTCCGGGACGGCGGTGAAAAACTGTTTTTT. Translating it yields CASSLFRDGGEKLFF.

The J gene is TRBJ2-5, the V gene TRBV2, with a possible D match to TRBD2 (5 bases). The CDR3 extends over 12 amino acids. V lost 6 bases and J 2 bases, leaving 7 bases between the germline ends. CDR1 and CDR2 from the germline V gene are SNHLY and FYNNEI. The CDR3 is CASRREQETQYF. The DNA of the CDR3 is TGTGCCAGCAGGAGGGAACAAGAGACCCAGTACTTC.

This chain joins TRBV5-5 and TRBJ2-1; possibly TRBD2 for D (6 bases). Between the trimmed V and J ends, which lost 1 base and 8 bases, there was a span of 16 bases. Germline V lookup: CDR1 SGHKS, CDR2 YYEKEE (reference sequence). This CDR3 is 15 amino acids long. This chain's CDR3 is CASSLQPGAFDEQFF. The CDR3 nucleotides are TGTGCCAGCAGCTTGCAACCGGGAGCCTTCGATGAGCAGTTCTTC.

This clone was recorded only once. The chain recombines TRBV19 with TRBJ2-4; tentatively, D is TRBD1 (6 bases). Deletions cut 3 bases from V and 13 bases from J, with 13 bases between. The germline V gene encodes CDR1 LNHDA and CDR2 SQIVND (reference sequence). The CDR3 has 12 residues. DNA for the CDR3: TGTGCCAGTAGTATTACTGGGGGCGACCAGTACTTC. It encodes CASSITGGDQYF.

This chain uses TRBV5-6 with TRBJ2-4, with a possible D match to TRBD1 (6 bases). Germline V CDR1 and CDR2: SGHDT, YYEEEE. V was clipped by 2 bases and J by 4 bases, with 10 bases between them. This CDR3 is 14 amino acids long. In nucleotides, the CDR3 is TGTGCCAGCAGCTTTGGACAGTTTAAAAACATTCAGTACTTC. It is translated as CASSFGQFKNIQYF. Full variable domain (rest looked up from reference TRBV5-6 and TRBJ2-4): DAGVTQSPTHLIKTRGQQVTLRCSPKSGHDTVSWYQQALGQGPQFIFQYYEEEERQRGNFPDRFSGHQFPNYSSELNVNALLLGDSALYLCASSFGQFKNIQYFGAGTRLSVL.

J is TRBJ1-6 and V is TRBV30; tentatively, D is TRBD1 (6 bases). The length of the CDR3 is 14 residues. V lost 3 bases, J lost 10 bases, and 16 bases lay in between. Germline V gene sequence: CDR1 GTSNPN, CDR2 SVGIG (reference sequence). The CDR3 region is CAWSPLRGRSPLHF. CDR3 DNA sequence: TGTGCCTGGAGCCCCCTGAGGGGGAGGTCACCCCTCCACTTT.

The chain links TRBV19 to TRBJ1-6; 9 nucleotides agree with TRBD1. Germline loops: CDR1 LNHDA, CDR2 SQIVND (reference sequence). The CDR3 has 16 residues. V trimming: 4 bases; J trimming: 7 bases; junction bases outside the gene matches: 8. The CDR3 here is CASSTTWGQGNSPLHF. The DNA of the CDR3 is TGTGCCAGTAGTACCACTTGGGGACAGGGAAATTCACCCCTCCACTTT. Full variable domain (rest looked up from reference TRBV19 and TRBJ1-6): DGGITQSPKYLFRKEGQNVTLSCEQNLNHDAMYWYRQDPGQGLRLIYYSQIVNDFQKGDIAEGYSVSREKKESFPLTVTSAQKNPTAFYLCASSTTWGQGNSPLHFGNGTRLTVT.

The chain joins TRBV29-1 to TRBJ2-1; D call uncertain. This CDR3 contains 13 residues. Per the germline V gene, CDR1 is SQVTM and CDR2 is ANQGSEA. With 6 bases removed from V and 0 bases from J, the gap between germline ends came to 9 bases. The CDR3: CSVSSSSYNEQFF. Written as DNA, the CDR3 is TGCAGCGTAAGCAGCAGCTCCTACAATGAGCAGTTCTTC.

The chain combines TRBV7-6 with TRBJ1-2; 8 positions match TRBD1. CDR1 and CDR2 (germline): SGHVS, FNYEAQ. Losses at the gene ends were 4 bases for V and 4 bases for J; bases not matched to a gene: 8. This CDR3 is 15 amino acids long. The DNA for the CDR3 is TGTGCCAGCAGCTCATCCGGGACAGGAACCTATGGCTACACCTTC. It is translated as CASSSSGTGTYGYTF.

This clone has just one count. DNA of the CDR3: TGCAGTGCAGAAAGGGGTTTTGAAGCTTTCTTT. This gives the protein CSAERGFEAFF. J is TRBJ1-1 and V is TRBV20-1; D perhaps matches TRBD1 (5 bases). Per the germline V gene, CDR1 is DFQATT and CDR2 is SNEGSKA (reference sequence). The CDR3 extends over 11 amino acids. V was pared by 6 bases and J by 7 bases, with 12 bases between.

The gene calls are TRBV6-5 and TRBJ1-4; 7 nucleotides line up with TRBD1. Germline-derived CDR1 and CDR2 are MNHEY and SVGAGI. The CDR3 consists of 16 residues. V shed 4 bases and J 4 bases; nucleotides not matched to a gene: 9. CDR3 coding DNA: TGTGCCAGCAGTTCGGGCTCAGGGGGGGGTAATGAAAAACTGTTTTTT. This sequence encodes CASSSGSGGGNEKLFF.

The J gene is TRBJ1-6, the V gene TRBV4-2, with 7 bases aligning to TRBD1. Germline assignment: CDR1 LGHNA and CDR2 YNFKEQ. This CDR3 is built from 15 residues. V trimming: 0 bases; J trimming: 9 bases; junction bases outside the gene matches: 5. The CDR3 sequence: CASSQEKGARSPLHF. The DNA of the CDR3 is TGTGCCAGCAGCCAAGAGAAGGGGGCGCGTTCACCCCTCCACTTT.

This clone has more than one count but fewer than ten. CDR3 loop: CASSQPKRGDQYGYTF. The CDR3 DNA reads TGTGCCAGCAGCCAACCAAAGCGGGGCGACCAATATGGCTACACCTTC. The chain combines TRBV4-2 with TRBJ1-2; D possibly corresponds to TRBD1 (5 bases). Germline CDR1 LGHNA, CDR2 YNFKEQ. This CDR3 is built from 16 residues. Trimming pared 2 bases from V and 5 bases from J, leaving 18 bases between.

The chain employs TRBV5-4 and TRBJ2-7; no clear D. The CDR3 length is 13 residues. V gave up 0 bases and J gave up 4 bases, with 8 bases separating them. Germline V lookup: CDR1 SGHNT, CDR2 YYREEE (reference sequence). CDR3 protein: CASSLGTPYEQYF. Here the CDR3 DNA reads TGTGCCAGCAGCTTGGGCACACCTTACGAGCAGTACTTC.